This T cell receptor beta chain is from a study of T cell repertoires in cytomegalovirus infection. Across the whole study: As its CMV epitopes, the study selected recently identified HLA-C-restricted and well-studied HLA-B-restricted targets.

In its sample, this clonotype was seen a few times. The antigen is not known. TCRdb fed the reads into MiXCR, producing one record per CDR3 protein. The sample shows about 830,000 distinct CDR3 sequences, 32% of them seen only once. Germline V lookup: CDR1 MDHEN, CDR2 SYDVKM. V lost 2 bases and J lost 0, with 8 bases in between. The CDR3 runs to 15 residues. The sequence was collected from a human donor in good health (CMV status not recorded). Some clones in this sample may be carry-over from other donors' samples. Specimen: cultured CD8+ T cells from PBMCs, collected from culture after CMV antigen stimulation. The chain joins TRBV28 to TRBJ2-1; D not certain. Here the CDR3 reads CASSLVSFSYNEQFF. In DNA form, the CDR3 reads TGTGCCAGCAGTTTAGTCTCCTTCTCCTACAATGAGCAGTTCTTC. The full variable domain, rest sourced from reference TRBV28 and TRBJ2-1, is DVKVTQSSRYLVKRTGEKVFLECVQDMDHENMFWYRQDPGLGLRLIYFSYDVKMKEKGDIPEGYSVSREKKERFSLILESASTNQTSMYLCASSLVSFSYNEQFFGPGTRLTVL.